This passage covers 12 T cell receptor beta chains from one sample sequenced in a study of cytomegalovirus exposure and HLA in healthy donors (dated by TCRdb to about 2017). The library was generated by the immunoSEQ multiplex PCR assay. For the multiplex PCR, a mixture combining 60 forward primers for TCR Vbeta segments and 13 reverse primers for TCR Jbeta segments was used. As stored in TCRdb, this immuneACCESS dataset retains in-frame rearrangements with V and J assigned. A fraction of the clones does not appear; measured against another copy, unresolved V genes explain less than half of the discrepancy, and the remainder lacks a known reason. The sample yields 200,000 to 250,000 clones; 55% to 75% were counted once. The ten largest clonotypes hold about 2.5% of the sample. The sample comprised PBMCs. Receptors originate from a man in his forties in good health and CMV-seropositive.

The chain joins TRBV4-2 to TRBJ2-3; 11 nucleotides line up with TRBD2. CDR3 length equals 17 residues. The germline gives CDR1 LGHNA, CDR2 YNFKEQ. Trimming took 1 base from V and 2 from J; bases not matched to a gene: 5. CDR3: CASSQVTSGGPTDTQYF. CDR3 sequence (DNA): TGTGCCAGCAGCCAAGTTACTAGCGGGGGCCCCACAGATACGCAGTATTTT.

This rearrangement joins TRBV4-1 to TRBJ2-5; 13 bases fit TRBD2. The J call may be wrong; the DNA end is better matched by TRBJ2-7. Germline loops: CDR1 MGHRA, CDR2 YSYEKL. This CDR3 is built from 18 residues. The CDR3 DNA sequence: TGCGCCAGCAGCCAAAAAGGGAGGACTAGCGGGGGCCTAAACGAGCAGTACTTC. Its translation: CASSQKGRTSGGLNEQYF.

About this clone: An end of the junction differs from the germline gene, which may be a read error. V and J are TRBV7-9 and TRBJ2-7; D might be TRBD1 (6 bases). The CDR3 totals 12 residues. CDR1 SEHNR and CDR2 FQNEAQ come from the germline V gene (reference sequence). The CDR3 is CSSTQRGYEQYF. For the CDR3, the DNA is TGTTCCAGCACCCAGAGGGGGTACGAGCAGTACTTC.

This sequence joins TRBV19 and TRBJ2-2; 7 bases fit TRBD1. CDR3 length: 15 residues. Germline trimming cut 6 bases from V and 7 bases from J; bases unmatched to any gene: 11. The germline V gene encodes CDR1 LNHDA and CDR2 SQIVND (reference sequence). The CDR3 region is CASRAQGNSDGELFF. CDR3 coding DNA: TGTGCCAGTAGGGCACAGGGGAATTCGGACGGGGAGCTGTTTTTT.

This clone was detected only once. This sequence joins TRBV6-5 and TRBJ1-5; D not certain. The CDR3 runs 13 residues. Trimming left V 0 bases short and J 10 bases short, with 10 bases between. Germline CDR1 reads MNHEY; CDR2 reads SVGAGI. CDR3 amino acids: CASSYSTNSPQHF. In DNA, the CDR3 is TGTGCCAGCAGTTACTCGACAAACTCACCCCAGCATTTT.

The rearrangement uses TRBV4-1 and TRBJ1-1; no firm D call. Germline V gene sequence: CDR1 MGHRA, CDR2 YSYEKL. CDR3 length: 18 residues. The ends were cut back, 0 bases at V and 3 bases at J, with 20 bases in the middle. The CDR3 loop reads CASSQDSDREWYHTEAFF. CDR3 sequence (DNA): TGCGCCAGCAGCCAAGATTCCGACCGGGAATGGTACCACACTGAAGCTTTCTTT.

This clone appeared once. The chain carries TRBV6-5 and TRBJ1-1; 10 bases agree with TRBD1. Germline assignment: CDR1 MNHEY and CDR2 SVGAGI. This CDR3 is 15 amino acids long. J lost 4 bases, V lost 6 bases, and 8 bases had no gene match. CDR3 DNA sequence: TGTGCCAGCAGACCTCGAGACAGGGGGCCCACTGAAGCTTTCTTT. It specifies CASRPRDRGPTEAFF.

The chain combines TRBV2 with TRBJ2-1; D may be TRBD2 (7 bases). V lost 4 bases, J lost 8 bases, and 9 bases lay in between. The CDR3 is made up of 12 amino acids. CDR1 SNHLY and CDR2 FYNNEI come from the germline V gene. CDR3 loop: CASSGGGDEQFF. The CDR3 DNA reads as TGTGCCAGCAGTGGCGGGGGCGATGAGCAGTTCTTC.

CDR3: CASSGRVGPYEQYF. The CDR3 DNA reads TGTGCCAGCTCCGGGCGGGTAGGGCCCTACGAGCAGTACTTC. This sequence joins TRBV19 and TRBJ2-7; D possibly corresponds to TRBD2 (5 bases). The V gene lost 9 bases and the J gene lost 2 bases, with 17 bases spanning the gap. Germline V gene data show CDR1 as LNHDA and CDR2 as SQIVND (reference sequence). The CDR3 is 14 amino acids.

This chain joins TRBV5-1 and TRBJ1-4, with 7 bases that match TRBD1. The CDR3 length is 15 residues. J was trimmed by 2 bases and V by 3 bases; bases with no gene match: 4. Per germline, CDR1 SGHRS and CDR2 YFSETQ. The DNA of the CDR3 is TGCGCCAGCAGCTCCGAGGGACAGACTAATGAAAAACTGTTTTTT. Amino acids: CASSSEGQTNEKLFF. The full variable domain, its missing parts supplied by reference TRBV5-1 and TRBJ1-4, is KAGVTQTPRYLIKTRGQQVTLSCSPISGHRSVSWYQQTPGQGLQFLFEYFSETQRNKGNFPGRFSGRQFSNSRSEMNVSTLELGDSALYLCASSSEGQTNEKLFFGSGTQLSVL.

This rearrangement joins TRBV7-9 to TRBJ2-7, with D unclear. V was clipped by 1 base and J by 1 base, with 5 bases between them. CDR1 and CDR2 (germline): SEHNR, FQNEAQ (reference sequence). The CDR3 covers 13 residues. CDR3 sequence reads: CASSLDGSYEQYF. The CDR3 bases are TGTGCCAGCAGCTTAGACGGGTCCTACGAGCAGTACTTC. Looking up the rest from reference TRBV7-9 and TRBJ2-7 gives the full variable domain: DTGVSQNPRHKITKRGQNVTFRCDPISEHNRLYWYRQTLGQGPEFLTYFQNEAQLEKSRLLSDRFSAERPKGSFSTLEIQRTEQGDSAMYLCASSLDGSYEQYFGPGTRLTVT.

This chain connects TRBV7-9 to TRBJ1-6, with D perhaps TRBD1 (5 bases). The CDR3 is made up of 18 amino acids. Trimming left V 2 bases short and J 2 bases short, with 16 bases between. The germline gives CDR1 SEHNR, CDR2 FQNEAQ (reference sequence). The chain's CDR3 is CASSLSGQGGTYNSPLHF. In DNA, the CDR3 is TGTGCCAGCAGCTTATCCGGCCAGGGTGGGACCTATAATTCACCCCTCCACTTT.